These T cell receptor beta chains were read from a single sample in a study of blood T cell repertoires in COVID-19. Only in-frame clones appear in the TCRdb table, and some are missing; sequencing was by immunoSEQ multiplex PCR. The sample shows under 300,000 clones, 70% to 90% of them seen only once. Sequenced sample: peripheral blood. These receptors were obtained from a woman in her thirties with acute or convalescent COVID-19. Both conserved end residues are part of each CDR3. D genes are given only for firm matches. A row's size may be missing; if present it is once, few, many or a size class.

abundance	v_gene	j_gene	d_gene	CDR3nt	CDR3aa
NA	TRBV12-5	TRBJ2-5	TRBD1	TGTGCTAGTGGTTTGGTACGGGGGACAGGGTTGTCTAGCGGTCAAGAGACCCAGTACTTC	CASGLVRGTGLSSGQETQYF
NA	TRBV11-3	TRBJ2-1	NA	TGTGCCAGCAGAGAGACGGGAGCATTTAGTAGTGAGCAGTTCTTC	CASRETGAFSSEQFF
NA	TRBV14	TRBJ2-5	NA	TGTGCCAGCAGCCAGGTCAGAGAGACCCAGTACTTC	CASSQVRETQYF
once	TRBV5-4	TRBJ2-3	NA	TGTGCCAGCAGCTCACCGGACATAAGCACAGATACGCAGTATTTT	CASSSPDISTDTQYF
NA	TRBV19	TRBJ1-2	TRBD1	TGTGCCAGTATCCCACAGGGGGCAGGCTATGGCTACACCTTC	CASIPQGAGYGYTF
NA	TRBV6-1	TRBJ1-2	TRBD1	TGTGCCAGCAGTGAAGGCAGGGGGGACTATGGCTACACCTTC	CASSEGRGDYGYTF
NA	TRBV19	TRBJ2-4	NA	TGTGCCAGTAGTAAAGAGACTAGATCGGGCATTCAGTACTTC	CASSKETRSGIQYF
once	TRBV21-1	TRBJ2-3	NA	TGTGCCAGCAGCTACACTAAACCAACTAAAGTCCCAGATACGCAGTATTTT	CASSYTKPTKVPDTQYF
NA	TRBV3-1/TRBV3-2	TRBJ1-1	NA	TGTGCCAGCAGCCGGACGGGAACAACTGAAGCTTTCTTT	CASSRTGTTEAFF
NA	TRBV5-4	TRBJ2-5	NA	TGTGCCAGCAGTGTCCCTGGGGGGACTCGGCAAGAGACCCAGTACTTC	CASSVPGGTRQETQYF
NA	TRBV2	TRBJ1-5	TRBD1	TGTGCCAGCAGTACGGACAGGGGGGAGGGTCAGCCCCAGCATTTT	CASSTDRGEGQPQHF
NA	TRBV25-1	TRBJ2-1	TRBD1	TGTGCCAGCAGGGAGGGGACAGGGGGCTCCTACAATGAGCAGTTCTTC	CASREGTGGSYNEQFF
NA	TRBV5-4	TRBJ2-7	NA	TGTGCCAGCAGCTACGCAGGCACAAGCTCCTACGAGCAGTACTTC	CASSYAGTSSYEQYF
NA	TRBV5-1	TRBJ2-1	TRBD2	TGCGCCAGCAGCTTGGCCATAAGACTAGCGGGATCCAATGAGCAGTTCTTC	CASSLAIRLAGSNEQFF
NA	TRBV3-1/TRBV3-2	TRBJ2-7	TRBD2	TGTGCCAGCAGCCCCTGGACTAGCGCTAGCTCCTACGAGCAGTACTTC	CASSPWTSASSYEQYF
NA	TRBV29-1	TRBJ2-5	TRBD1	TGCAGCGTTGAAGGGACAGGGCCCGGGACCCAGTACTTC	CSVEGTGPGTQYF
NA	TRBV6-6	TRBJ1-2	TRBD1	TGTGCCAGCAGTTACAAGGGACAGGCCTTCTATGGCTACACCTTC	CASSYKGQAFYGYTF
NA	TRBV6-5	TRBJ1-1	TRBD1	TGTGCCAGCAGTTACACGGGACAGCTGAACACTGAAGCTTTCTTT	CASSYTGQLNTEAFF
NA	TRBV7-6	TRBJ2-3	TRBD2	TGTGCCAGCAGCTCGAGGACTAGCGGGAGTACAGATACGCAGTATTTT	CASSSRTSGSTDTQYF
NA	TRBV15	TRBJ2-3	TRBD2	TGTGCCACCGGGACTAGCGGGAGTGCAGATACGCAGTATTTT	CATGTSGSADTQYF
NA	TRBV5-8	TRBJ1-2	NA	TGTGCCAGCAGCTTGGAACCGGGGTACTATGGCTACACCTTC	CASSLEPGYYGYTF
NA	TRBV15	TRBJ2-5	TRBD2	TGTGCCGCCAGCAGAAACCGGGGGAGGGCCTTTGAGACCCAGTACTTC	CAASRNRGRAFETQYF
NA	TRBV6-2/TRBV6-3	TRBJ2-3	TRBD2	TGTGCCAGCAGTCCCCGGGGAGGGGCCGCTTGGGATACGCAGTATTTT	CASSPRGGAAWDTQYF
few	TRBV13	TRBJ2-1	TRBD2	TGTGCCAGCAGCATTTACCGGAGGACTAGCGGGAAAGGAGGGTACAATGAGCAGTTCTTC	CASSIYRRTSGKGGYNEQFF
NA	TRBV28	TRBJ2-3	TRBD2	TGTGCCAGCAGTTCCGACGGGACTAGCGGCACAGATACGCAGTATTTT	CASSSDGTSGTDTQYF